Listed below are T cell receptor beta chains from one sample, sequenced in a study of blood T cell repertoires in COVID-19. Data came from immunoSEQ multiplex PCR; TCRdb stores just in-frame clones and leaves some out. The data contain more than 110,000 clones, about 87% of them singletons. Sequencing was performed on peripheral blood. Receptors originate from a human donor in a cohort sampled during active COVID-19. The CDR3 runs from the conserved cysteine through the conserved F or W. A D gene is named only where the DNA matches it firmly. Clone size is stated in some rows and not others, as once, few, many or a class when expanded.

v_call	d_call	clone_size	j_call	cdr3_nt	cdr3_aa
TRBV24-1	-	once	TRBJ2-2	TGTGCCACCAGTGATTTGGGTCTAGACCCCACCGGGGAGCTGTTTTTT	CATSDLGLDPTGELFF
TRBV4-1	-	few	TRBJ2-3	TGCGCCAGCAGCCAAGATCGGGGGAGCACAGATACGCAGTATTTT	CASSQDRGSTDTQYF
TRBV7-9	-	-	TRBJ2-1	TGTGCCAGCAGCTACGGTGAGCAGTTCTTC	CASSYGEQFF
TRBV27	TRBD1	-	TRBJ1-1	TGTGCCTCCTATGACAGGGTTGAGACTGAAGCTTTCTTT	CASYDRVETEAFF
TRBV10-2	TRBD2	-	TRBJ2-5	TGCGCCAGCAGGGATGGGGGGGGGAAACAAGAGACCCAGTACTTC	CASRDGGGKQETQYF
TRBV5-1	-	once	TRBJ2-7	TGCGCCAGCAGCTTGGACAGGGTTTCCTACGAGCAGTACTTC	CASSLDRVSYEQYF
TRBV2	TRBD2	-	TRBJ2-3	TGTGCCAGCAAAAGCGGGAGAACAGATACGCAGTATTTT	CASKSGRTDTQYF
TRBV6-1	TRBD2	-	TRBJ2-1	TGTGCCAGCAGTGCGGGACTAGCTGCATCCTACAATGAGCAGTTCTTC	CASSAGLAASYNEQFF
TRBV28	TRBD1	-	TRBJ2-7	TGTGCCACCGACCAACGACAGGGGGGATCCTACGAGCAGTACTTC	CATDQRQGGSYEQYF
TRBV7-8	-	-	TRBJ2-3	TGTGCCAGCAGCCCAACTAGAGATACGCAGTATTTT	CASSPTRDTQYF
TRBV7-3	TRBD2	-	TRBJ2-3	TGTGCCAGCAGCTTAACAGGGGAGGGGTCAGATACGCAGTATTTT	CASSLTGEGSDTQYF
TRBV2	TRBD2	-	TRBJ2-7	TGTGCCAGCAGCTACACTAGCGGGAGAACGTACGAGCAGTACTTC	CASSYTSGRTYEQYF
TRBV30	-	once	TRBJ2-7	TGTGCCTGGAGTGTACTAGCGACAGGGGTCTTTTGGGAGCAGTACTTC	CAWSVLATGVFWEQYF
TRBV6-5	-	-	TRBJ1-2	TGTGCCAGCAGGAAAGGGTTCCAGGGTTATTCTGAAACCTTC	CASRKGFQGYSETF
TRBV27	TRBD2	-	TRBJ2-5	TGTGCCAGCAGTTACCATAGCGGGGGGGCGGAGACCCAGTACTTC	CASSYHSGGAETQYF
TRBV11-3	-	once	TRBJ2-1	TGTGCCAGCAGCCGAACGTTGGGGGCCTCCTACAATGAGCAGTTCTTC	CASSRTLGASYNEQFF
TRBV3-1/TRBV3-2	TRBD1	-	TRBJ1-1	TGTGCCAGCACCACCTTAGGACAGGGGTCTGAAGCTTTCTTT	CASTTLGQGSEAFF
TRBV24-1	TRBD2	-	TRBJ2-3	TGTGCCACCAGTGACCCTCAACTAGCGGGAGTGGGCACAGATACGCAGTATTTT	CATSDPQLAGVGTDTQYF
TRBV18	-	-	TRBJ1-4	TGTGCCAGCTCACCCAGGGGCGAGAGTGAAAAACTGTTTTTT	CASSPRGESEKLFF
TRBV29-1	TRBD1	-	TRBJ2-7	TGCAGCGTTGAAGGGGACAGTAGCTACGAGCAGTACTTC	CSVEGDSSYEQYF
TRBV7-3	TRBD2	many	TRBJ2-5	TGTGCCAGCAGCTTATCTAGCGGGGGGCAAGAGACCCAGTACTTC	CASSLSSGGQETQYF
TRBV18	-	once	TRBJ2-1	TGTGCCAGCTCACCGGGCGGGGAGGTGAATGAGCAGTTCTTC	CASSPGGEVNEQFF
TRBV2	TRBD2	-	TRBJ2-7	TGTGCCAGCGACAGCGGGGGGGCCTCCTACGAGCAGTACTTC	CASDSGGASYEQYF
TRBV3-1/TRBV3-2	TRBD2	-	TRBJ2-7	TGTGCCAGCAGACTAGCGGGAGGGTACGAGCAGTACTTC	CASRLAGGYEQYF
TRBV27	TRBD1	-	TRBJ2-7	TGTGCCAGCAGAGTGGGACAGCGGAGCTCCTACGAGCAGTACTTC	CASRVGQRSSYEQYF
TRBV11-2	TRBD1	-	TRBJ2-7	TGTGCCAGCAGCTTAGATCGTCGGGAGACAGGGGGTAACTACGAGCAGTACTTC	CASSLDRRETGGNYEQYF
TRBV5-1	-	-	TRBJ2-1	TGCGCCAGCAGCCCCAGGCTGGCGGGTCCGGACAATGAGCAGTTCTTC	CASSPRLAGPDNEQFF
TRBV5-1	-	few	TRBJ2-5	TGCGCCAGCAGCGACGGGGTGGGGGAGACCCAGTACTTC	CASSDGVGETQYF
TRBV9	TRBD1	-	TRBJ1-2	TGTGCCAGCAGCCCCCGTCCCCGACAGGGCGCGGTCTATGGCTACACCTTC	CASSPRPRQGAVYGYTF